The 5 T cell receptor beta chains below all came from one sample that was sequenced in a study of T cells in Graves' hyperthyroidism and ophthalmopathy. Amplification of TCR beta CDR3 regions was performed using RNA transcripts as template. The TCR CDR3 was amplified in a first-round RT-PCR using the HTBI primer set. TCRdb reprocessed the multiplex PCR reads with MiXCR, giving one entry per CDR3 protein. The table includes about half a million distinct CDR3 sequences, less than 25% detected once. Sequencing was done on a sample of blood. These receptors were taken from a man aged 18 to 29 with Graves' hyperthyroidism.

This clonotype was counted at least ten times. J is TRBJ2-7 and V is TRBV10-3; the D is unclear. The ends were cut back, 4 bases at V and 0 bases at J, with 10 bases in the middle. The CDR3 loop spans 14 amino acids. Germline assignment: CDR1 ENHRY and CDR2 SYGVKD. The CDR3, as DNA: TGTGCCATCAGTGCCAGGTGGAACTCCTACGAGCAGTACTTC. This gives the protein CAISARWNSYEQYF.

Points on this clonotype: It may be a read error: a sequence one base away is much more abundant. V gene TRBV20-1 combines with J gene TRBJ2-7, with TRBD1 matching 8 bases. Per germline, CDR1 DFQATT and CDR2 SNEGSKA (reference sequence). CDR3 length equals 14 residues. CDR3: CSATDRARTYELYF. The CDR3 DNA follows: TGCAGTGCTACGGACAGGGCAAGAACCTACGAGCTGTACTTC.

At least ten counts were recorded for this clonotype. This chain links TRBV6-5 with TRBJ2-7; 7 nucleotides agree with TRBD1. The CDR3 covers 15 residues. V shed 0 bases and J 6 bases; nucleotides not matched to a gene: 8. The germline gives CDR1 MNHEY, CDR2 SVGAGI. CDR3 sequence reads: CASSYSRGQAAEQYF. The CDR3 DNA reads TGTGCCAGCAGTTACTCGAGAGGACAGGCTGCCGAGCAGTACTTC.

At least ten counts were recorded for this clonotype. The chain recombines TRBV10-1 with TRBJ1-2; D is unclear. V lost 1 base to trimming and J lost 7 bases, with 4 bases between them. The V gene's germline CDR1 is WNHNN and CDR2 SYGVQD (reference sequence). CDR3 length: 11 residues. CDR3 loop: CASSELAGYTF. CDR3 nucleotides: TGCGCCAGCAGTGAGTTGGCTGGCTACACCTTC.

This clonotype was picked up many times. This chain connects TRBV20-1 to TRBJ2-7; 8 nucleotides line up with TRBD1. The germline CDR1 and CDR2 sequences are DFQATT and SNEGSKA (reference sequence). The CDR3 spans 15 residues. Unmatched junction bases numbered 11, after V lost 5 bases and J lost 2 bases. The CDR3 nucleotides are TGCAGTGCTGACACCGGGACAGGAGCCACCTACGAGCAGTACTTC. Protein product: CSADTGTGATYEQYF.